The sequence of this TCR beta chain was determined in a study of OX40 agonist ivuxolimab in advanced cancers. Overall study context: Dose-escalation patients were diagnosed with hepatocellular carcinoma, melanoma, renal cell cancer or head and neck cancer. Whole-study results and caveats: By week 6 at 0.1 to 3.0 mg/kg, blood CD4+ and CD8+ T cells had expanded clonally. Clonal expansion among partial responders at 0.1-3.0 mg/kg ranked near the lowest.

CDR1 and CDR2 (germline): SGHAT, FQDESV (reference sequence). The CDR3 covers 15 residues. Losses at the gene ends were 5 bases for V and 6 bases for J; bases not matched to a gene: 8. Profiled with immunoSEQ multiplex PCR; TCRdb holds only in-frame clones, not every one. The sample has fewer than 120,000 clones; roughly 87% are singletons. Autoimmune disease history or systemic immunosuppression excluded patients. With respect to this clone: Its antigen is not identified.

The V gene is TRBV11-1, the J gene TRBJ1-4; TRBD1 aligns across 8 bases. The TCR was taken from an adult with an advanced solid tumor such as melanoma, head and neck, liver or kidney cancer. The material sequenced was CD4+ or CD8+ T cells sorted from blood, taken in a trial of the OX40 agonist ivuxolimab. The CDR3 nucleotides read TGTGCCAGCAGCCGAAGACAGGGGACCTATGAAAAACTGTTTTTT. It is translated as CASSRRQGTYEKLFF.